This T cell receptor beta chain was found in a study of molecular identifiers for immune sequencing clone quantification. Overall study context: Across replicate runs, RNA obtained from around 18,000 or 91,000 naive CD8 cells was divided into five, with four undergoing sequencing. General study results and limits: Over 99% of CMV-specific effector molecules, but under 1% of naive ones, were in clones above 20 copies.

This clonotype was picked up many times. Its antigen remains unknown. Via MiXCR, TCRdb re-called the PCR reads, giving one row per CDR3 protein. The sample carries about 640,000 distinct CDR3 sequences, 15% to 20% recorded once. The authors gated naive CD8 T cells as CD8+CD4-CCR7+CD45RA+ for sorting. V lost 3 bases and J 0 bases, leaving 14 bases between the germline ends. Germline V gene sequence: CDR1 MGHRA, CDR2 YSYEKL. This CDR3 spans 16 amino acids. Source material: naive CD8+ T cells from blood, with Jurkat cell RNA spiked in. Subset noted: FACS-sorted CD8+CD4-CCR7+CD45RA+ naive T cells. The V and J genes are TRBV4-1 and TRBJ1-1; D not resolved. The sequence was collected from a human donor in good health. Some libraries in this study had Jurkat cell RNA spiked in. The CDR3 nucleotides read TGCGCCAGCAGCCATATCCCTAACAGTATGAACACTGAAGCTTTCTTT. Its protein is CASSHIPNSMNTEAFF.